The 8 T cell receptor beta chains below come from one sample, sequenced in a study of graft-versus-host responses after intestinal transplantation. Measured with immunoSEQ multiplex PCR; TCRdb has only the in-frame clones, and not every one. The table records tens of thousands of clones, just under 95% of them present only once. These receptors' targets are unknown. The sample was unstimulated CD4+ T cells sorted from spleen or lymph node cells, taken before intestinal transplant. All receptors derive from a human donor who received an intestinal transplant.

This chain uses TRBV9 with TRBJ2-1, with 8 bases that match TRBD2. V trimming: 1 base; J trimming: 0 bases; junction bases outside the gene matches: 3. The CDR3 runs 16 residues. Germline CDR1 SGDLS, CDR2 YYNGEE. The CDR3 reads CASSVTSGSSYNEQFF. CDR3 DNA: TGTGCCAGCAGCGTAACTAGCGGTAGCTCCTACAATGAGCAGTTCTTC.

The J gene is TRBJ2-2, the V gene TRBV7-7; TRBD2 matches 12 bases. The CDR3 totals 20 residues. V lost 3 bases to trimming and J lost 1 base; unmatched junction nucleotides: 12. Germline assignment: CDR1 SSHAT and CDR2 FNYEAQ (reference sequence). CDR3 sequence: CASSFRRLAGAWGNTGELFF. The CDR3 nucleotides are TGTGCCAGCAGCTTTCGGCGACTAGCGGGAGCGTGGGGGAACACCGGGGAGCTGTTTTTT.

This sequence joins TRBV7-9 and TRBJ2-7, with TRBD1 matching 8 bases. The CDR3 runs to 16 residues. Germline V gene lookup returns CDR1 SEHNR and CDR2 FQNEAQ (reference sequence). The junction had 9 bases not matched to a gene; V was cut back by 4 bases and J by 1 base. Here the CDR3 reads CASSSTGAGVSYEQYF. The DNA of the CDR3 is TGTGCCAGCAGCTCGACAGGGGCCGGGGTATCCTACGAGCAGTACTTC.

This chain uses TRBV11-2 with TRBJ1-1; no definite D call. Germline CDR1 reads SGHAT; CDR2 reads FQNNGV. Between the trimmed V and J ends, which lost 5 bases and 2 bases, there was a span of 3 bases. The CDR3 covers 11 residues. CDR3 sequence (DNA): TGTGCCAGCAGCCATAACACTGAAGCTTTCTTT. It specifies CASSHNTEAFF.

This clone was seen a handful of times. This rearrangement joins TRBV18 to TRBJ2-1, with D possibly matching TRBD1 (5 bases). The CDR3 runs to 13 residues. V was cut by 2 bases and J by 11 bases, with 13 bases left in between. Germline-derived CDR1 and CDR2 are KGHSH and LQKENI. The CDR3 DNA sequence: TGTGCCAGCTCACCAAGACAGAACCCAAAGCAGTTCTTC. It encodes CASSPRQNPKQFF.

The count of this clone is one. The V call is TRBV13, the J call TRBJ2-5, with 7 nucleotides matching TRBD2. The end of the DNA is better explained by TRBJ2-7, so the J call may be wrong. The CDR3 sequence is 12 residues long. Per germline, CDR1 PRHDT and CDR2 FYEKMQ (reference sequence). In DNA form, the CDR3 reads TGTGCCAGCAGCGCGGGGGACTCCGAGCAGTACTTC. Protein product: CASSAGDSEQYF.

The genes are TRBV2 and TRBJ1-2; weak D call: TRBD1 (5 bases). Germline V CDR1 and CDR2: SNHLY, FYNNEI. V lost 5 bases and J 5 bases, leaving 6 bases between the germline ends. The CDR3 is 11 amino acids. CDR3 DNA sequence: TGTGCCAGCAGTCGACAGTATGGCTACACCTTC. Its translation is CASSRQYGYTF.

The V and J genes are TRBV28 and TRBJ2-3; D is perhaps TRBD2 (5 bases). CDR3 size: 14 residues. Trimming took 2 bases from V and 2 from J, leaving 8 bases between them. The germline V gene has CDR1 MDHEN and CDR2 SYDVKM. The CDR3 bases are TGTGCCAGCAGTTTACCCGGGAACACAGATACGCAGTATTTT. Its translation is CASSLPGNTDTQYF.